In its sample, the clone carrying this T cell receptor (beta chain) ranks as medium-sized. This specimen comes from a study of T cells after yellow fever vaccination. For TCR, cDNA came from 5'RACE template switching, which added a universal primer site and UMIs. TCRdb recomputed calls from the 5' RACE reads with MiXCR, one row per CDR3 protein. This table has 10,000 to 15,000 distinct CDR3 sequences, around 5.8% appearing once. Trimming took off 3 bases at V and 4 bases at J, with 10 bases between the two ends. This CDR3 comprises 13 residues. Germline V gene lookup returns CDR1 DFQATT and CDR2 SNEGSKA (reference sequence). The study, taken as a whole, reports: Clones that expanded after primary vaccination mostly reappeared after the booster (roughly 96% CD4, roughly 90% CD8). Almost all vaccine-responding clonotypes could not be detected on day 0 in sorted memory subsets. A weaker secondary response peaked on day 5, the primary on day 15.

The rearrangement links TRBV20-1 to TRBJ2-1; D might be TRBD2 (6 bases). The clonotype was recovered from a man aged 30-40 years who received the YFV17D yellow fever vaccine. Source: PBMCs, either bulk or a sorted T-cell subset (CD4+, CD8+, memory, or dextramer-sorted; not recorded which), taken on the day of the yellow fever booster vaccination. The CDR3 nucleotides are TGCAGTGCTAGCGGGAGAGGATACAATGAGCAGTTCTTC. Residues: CSASGRGYNEQFF.